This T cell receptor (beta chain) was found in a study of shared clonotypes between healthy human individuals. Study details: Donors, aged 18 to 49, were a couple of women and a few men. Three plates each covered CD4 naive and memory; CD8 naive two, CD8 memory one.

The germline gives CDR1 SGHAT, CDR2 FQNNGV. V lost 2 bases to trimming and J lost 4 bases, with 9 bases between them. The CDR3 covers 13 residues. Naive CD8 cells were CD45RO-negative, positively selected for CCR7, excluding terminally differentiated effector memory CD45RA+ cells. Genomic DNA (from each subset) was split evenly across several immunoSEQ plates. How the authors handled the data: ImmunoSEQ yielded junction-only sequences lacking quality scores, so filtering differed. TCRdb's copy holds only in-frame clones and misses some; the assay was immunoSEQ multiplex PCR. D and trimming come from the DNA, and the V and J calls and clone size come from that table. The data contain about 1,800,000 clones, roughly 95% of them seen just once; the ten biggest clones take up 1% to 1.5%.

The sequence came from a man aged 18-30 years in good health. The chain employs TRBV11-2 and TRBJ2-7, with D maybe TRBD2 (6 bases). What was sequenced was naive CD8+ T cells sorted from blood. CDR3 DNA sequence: TGTGCCAGCAGCTTATGGGAGGAGTACGAGCAGTACTTC. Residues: CASSLWEEYEQYF.